This T cell receptor beta chain came from a study of siplizumab effects on memory and regulatory T cells. Profiling relied on immunoSEQ multiplex PCR, and the TCRdb table lists in-frame clones only, not all of them. The data show 75,000 to 100,000 clones, 90% to 95% seen once. Trimming removed 3 bases from V and 5 bases from J; junction bases left unmatched: 6. There are 15 residues in the CDR3. In germline, CDR1 is MNHNY, CDR2 SVGAGI (reference sequence). The sequencing sample was made of non-Treg CD4+ T cells sorted from blood. The V gene is TRBV6-6, the J gene TRBJ2-1; 8 bases are shared with TRBD2. The source of this sequence is a human donor in good health. The CDR3 DNA sequence: TGTGCCAGCAGTTATGGGCGGGAGGTCCACAATGAGCAGTTCTTC. Protein: CASSYGREVHNEQFF.